This T cell receptor beta chain was documented in a study of regulatory T cells in long-lasting Graves disease. This clonotype was seen ten or more times. Documented time point: newly diagnosed GD, antithyroid drugs for less than 3 months. The TCR library was made from RNA extracted from PBMCs. Germline loops: CDR1 DFQATT, CDR2 SNEGSKA (reference sequence). V lost 3 bases, J lost 1 base, and 12 bases stayed unmatched. The CDR3 sequence is 17 residues long. Arm-PCR of CDR3 regions with iRepertoire HTBI primers generated TCR beta libraries. TCRdb itself ran the multiplex PCR reads through MiXCR, one entry per CDR3 protein. In the table there are fewer than 500,000 distinct CDR3 sequences, about 17% of which are singletons. These data were also reused for a study on T cells in Graves' hyperthyroidism and ophthalmopathy.

This receptor was taken from a man aged 35 to 55 with Graves disease. The sample was peripheral blood mononuclear cells (PBMCs), taken at new diagnosis, from a patient treated with antithyroid drugs. The rearrangement joins TRBV20-1 to TRBJ2-1, with 7 bases lining up with TRBD2. CDR3 protein: CSARVFAGEWSYNEQFF. The CDR3 region has the DNA TGCAGTGCTAGGGTTTTCGCGGGGGAGTGGTCCTACAATGAGCAGTTCTTC.